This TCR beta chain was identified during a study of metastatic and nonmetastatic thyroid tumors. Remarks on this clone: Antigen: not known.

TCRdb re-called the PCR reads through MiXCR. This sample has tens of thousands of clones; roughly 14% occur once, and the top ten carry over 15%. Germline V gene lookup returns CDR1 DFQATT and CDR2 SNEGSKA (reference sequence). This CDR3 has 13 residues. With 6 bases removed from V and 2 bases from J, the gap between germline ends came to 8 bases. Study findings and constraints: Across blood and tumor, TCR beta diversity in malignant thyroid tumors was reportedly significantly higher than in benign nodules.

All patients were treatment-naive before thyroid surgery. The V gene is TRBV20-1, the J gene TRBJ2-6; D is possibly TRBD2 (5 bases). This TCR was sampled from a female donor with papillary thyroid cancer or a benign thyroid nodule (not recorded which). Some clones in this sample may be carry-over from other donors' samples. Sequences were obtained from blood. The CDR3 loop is CSAPRAGANVLTF. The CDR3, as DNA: TGCAGTGCCCCGAGGGCTGGGGCCAACGTCCTGACTTTC.